The text below deals with one T cell receptor beta chain. Primers: 60 Vbeta forward and 13 Jbeta reverse. Measured with immunoSEQ multiplex PCR; TCRdb has only the in-frame clones, and not every one. This sample has some 130,000 clones, with over 50% found just once. The data were obtained in a study of cytomegalovirus exposure and HLA in healthy donors. This receptor was identified in a human donor in good health. The sample comprised PBMCs.

Here the CDR3 DNA reads TGTGCCAGCAGTTTACTGCCGGGACTAGCGTCACAAGAGACCCAGTACTTC. It translates to CASSLLPGLASQETQYF. The chain has TRBV28 and TRBJ2-5, with 10 bases matching TRBD2. Trimming at V came to 2 bases and at J to 2 bases, leaving 8 bases not matched to a gene. Per the germline V gene, CDR1 is MDHEN and CDR2 is SYDVKM. The CDR3 extends over 17 amino acids.